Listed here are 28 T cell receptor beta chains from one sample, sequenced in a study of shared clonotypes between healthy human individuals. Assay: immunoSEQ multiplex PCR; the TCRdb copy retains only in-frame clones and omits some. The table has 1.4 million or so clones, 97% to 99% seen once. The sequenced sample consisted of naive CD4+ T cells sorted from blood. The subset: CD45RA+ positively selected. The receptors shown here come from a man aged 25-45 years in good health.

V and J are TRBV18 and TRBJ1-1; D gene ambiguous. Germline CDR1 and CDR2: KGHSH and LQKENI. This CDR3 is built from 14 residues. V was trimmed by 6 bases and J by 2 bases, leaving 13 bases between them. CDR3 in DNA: TGTGCCAGCTCCCAGATCGCCGGCAACACTGAAGCTTTCTTT. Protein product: CASSQIAGNTEAFF.

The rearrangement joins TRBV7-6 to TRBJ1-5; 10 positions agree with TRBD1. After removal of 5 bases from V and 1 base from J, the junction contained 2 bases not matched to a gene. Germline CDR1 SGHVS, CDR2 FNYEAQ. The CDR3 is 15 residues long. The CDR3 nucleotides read TGTGCCAGCAGCCGGGACAGGGGAAGCAATCAGCCCCAGCATTTT. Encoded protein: CASSRDRGSNQPQHF.

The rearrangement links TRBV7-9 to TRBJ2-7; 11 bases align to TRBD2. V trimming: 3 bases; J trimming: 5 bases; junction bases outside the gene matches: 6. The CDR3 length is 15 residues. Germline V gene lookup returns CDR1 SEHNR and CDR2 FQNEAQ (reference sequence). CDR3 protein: CASSFSGRASDEQYF. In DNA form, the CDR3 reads TGTGCCAGCAGCTTTAGCGGGAGGGCGAGTGACGAGCAGTACTTC. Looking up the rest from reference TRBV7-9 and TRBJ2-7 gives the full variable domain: DTGVSQNPRHKITKRGQNVTFRCDPISEHNRLYWYRQTLGQGPEFLTYFQNEAQLEKSRLLSDRFSAERPKGSFSTLEIQRTEQGDSAMYLCASSFSGRASDEQYFGPGTRLTVT.

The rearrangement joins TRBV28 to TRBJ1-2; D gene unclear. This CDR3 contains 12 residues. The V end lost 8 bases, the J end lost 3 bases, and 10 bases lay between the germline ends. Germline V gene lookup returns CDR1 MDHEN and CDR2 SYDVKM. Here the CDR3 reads CASETLDYGYTF. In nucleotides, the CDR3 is TGTGCCAGCGAGACACTGGACTATGGCTACACCTTC.

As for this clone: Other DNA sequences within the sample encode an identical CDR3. The CDR3 reads CASSFTYEQYF. DNA for the CDR3: TGTGCCAGCAGCTTTACCTACGAGCAGTACTTC. This chain links TRBV5-8 with TRBJ2-7; D remains unclear. CDR3 size: 11 residues. Trimming took 2 bases from V and 2 from J, leaving 2 bases between them. Germline-derived CDR1 and CDR2 are SGHTS and YDEGEE.

The CDR3 is CASSPLDGNTIYF. The CDR3 DNA sequence: TGTGCCAGCTCACCACTGGATGGAAACACCATATATTTT. This chain connects TRBV18 to TRBJ1-3; D is uncertain. The CDR3 spans 13 residues. The germline V and J ends were trimmed by 1 base and 3 bases, with 4 bases remaining between them. The germline V gene has CDR1 KGHSH and CDR2 LQKENI.

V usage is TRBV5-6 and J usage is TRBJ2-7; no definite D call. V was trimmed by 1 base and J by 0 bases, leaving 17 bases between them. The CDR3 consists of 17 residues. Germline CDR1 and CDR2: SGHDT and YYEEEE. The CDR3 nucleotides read TGTGCCAGCAGCTTGTACCGATATAGCCAGAGCTCCTACGAGCAGTACTTC. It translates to CASSLYRYSQSSYEQYF.

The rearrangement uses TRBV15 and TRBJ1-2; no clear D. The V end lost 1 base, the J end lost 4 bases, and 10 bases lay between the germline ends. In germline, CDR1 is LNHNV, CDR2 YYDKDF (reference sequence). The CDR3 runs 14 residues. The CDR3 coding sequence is TGTGCCACCAGCAGAGGTCGGCTACCCTATGGCTACACCTTC. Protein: CATSRGRLPYGYTF. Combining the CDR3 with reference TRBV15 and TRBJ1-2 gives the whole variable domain DAMVIQNPRYQVTQFGKPVTLSCSQTLNHNVMYWYQQKSSQAPKLLFHYYDKDFNNEADTPDNFQSRRPNTSFCFLDIRSPGLGDTAMYLCATSRGRLPYGYTFGSGTRLTVV.

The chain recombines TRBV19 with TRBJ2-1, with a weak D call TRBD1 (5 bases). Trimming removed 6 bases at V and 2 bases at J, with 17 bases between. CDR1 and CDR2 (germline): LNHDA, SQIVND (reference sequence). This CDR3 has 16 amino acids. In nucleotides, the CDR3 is TGTGCCAGTAGGACAAGGGGTGGGATTACCTACAATGAGCAGTTCTTC. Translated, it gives CASRTRGGITYNEQFF.

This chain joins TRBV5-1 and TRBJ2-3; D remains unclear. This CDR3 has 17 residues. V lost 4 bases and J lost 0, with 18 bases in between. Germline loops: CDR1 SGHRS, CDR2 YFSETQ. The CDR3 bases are TGCGCCAGCAGCACGCACGGACCCCCTGACAGCACAGATACGCAGTATTTT. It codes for CASSTHGPPDSTDTQYF.

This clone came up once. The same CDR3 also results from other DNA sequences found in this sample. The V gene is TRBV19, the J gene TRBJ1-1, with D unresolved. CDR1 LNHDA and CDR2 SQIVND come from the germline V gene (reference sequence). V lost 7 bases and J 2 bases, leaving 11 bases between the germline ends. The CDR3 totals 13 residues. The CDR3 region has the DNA TGTGCCAGTACTCCGGGTCTTAACACTGAAGCTTTCTTT. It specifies CASTPGLNTEAFF.

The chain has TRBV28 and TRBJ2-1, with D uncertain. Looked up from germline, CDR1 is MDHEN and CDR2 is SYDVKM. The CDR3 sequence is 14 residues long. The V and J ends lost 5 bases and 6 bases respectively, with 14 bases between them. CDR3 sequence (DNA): TGTGCCAGCAGTGGCCCCCCTTTTGCCAATGAGCAGTTCTTC. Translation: CASSGPPFANEQFF.

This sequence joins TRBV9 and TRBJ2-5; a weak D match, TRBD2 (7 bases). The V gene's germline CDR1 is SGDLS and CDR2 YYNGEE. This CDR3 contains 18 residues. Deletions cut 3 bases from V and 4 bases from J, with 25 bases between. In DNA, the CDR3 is TGTGCCAGCAGCGCCCGCCTGGGGGGGCCTAGCGGCGGAGAGACCCAGTACTTC. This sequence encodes CASSARLGGPSGGETQYF.

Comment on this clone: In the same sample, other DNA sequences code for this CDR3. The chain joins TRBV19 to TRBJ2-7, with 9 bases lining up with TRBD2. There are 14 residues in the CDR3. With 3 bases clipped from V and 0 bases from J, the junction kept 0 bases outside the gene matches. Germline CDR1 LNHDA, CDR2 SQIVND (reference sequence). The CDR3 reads CASSMTSGSYEQYF. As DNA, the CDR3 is TGTGCCAGTAGTATGACTAGCGGCTCCTACGAGCAGTACTTC.

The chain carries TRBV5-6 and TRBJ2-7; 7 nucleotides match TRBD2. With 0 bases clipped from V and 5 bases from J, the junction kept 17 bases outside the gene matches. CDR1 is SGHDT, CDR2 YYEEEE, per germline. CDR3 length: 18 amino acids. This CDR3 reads CASSLAPSGPAGRDEQYF. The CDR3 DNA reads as TGTGCCAGCAGCTTGGCCCCCAGTGGTCCAGCGGGAAGGGACGAGCAGTACTTC.

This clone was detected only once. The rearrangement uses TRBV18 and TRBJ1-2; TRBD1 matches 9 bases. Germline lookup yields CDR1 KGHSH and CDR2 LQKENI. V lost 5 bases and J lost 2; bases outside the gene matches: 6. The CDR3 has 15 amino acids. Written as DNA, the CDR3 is TGTGCCAGCTCATCTAAGACAGGGGGGAACTATGGCTACACCTTC. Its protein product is CASSSKTGGNYGYTF.

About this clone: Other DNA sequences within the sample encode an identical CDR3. Written as DNA, the CDR3 is TGCGCCAGCAGCTTGGCAGGGCTTGCCGGCTACGAGCAGTACTTC. Amino acid sequence: CASSLAGLAGYEQYF. The chain combines TRBV5-1 with TRBJ2-7, with D possibly being TRBD1 (5 bases). Germline assignment: CDR1 SGHRS and CDR2 YFSETQ. The CDR3 contains 15 residues. The germline V and J ends were trimmed by 0 bases and 3 bases, with 13 bases remaining between them.

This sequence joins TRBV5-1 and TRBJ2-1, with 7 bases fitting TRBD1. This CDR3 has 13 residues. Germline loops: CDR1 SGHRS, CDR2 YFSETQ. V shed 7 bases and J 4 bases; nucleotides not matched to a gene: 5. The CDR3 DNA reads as TGCGCCAGCTTCGGACAGGAGTACAATGAGCAGTTCTTC. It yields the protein CASFGQEYNEQFF.

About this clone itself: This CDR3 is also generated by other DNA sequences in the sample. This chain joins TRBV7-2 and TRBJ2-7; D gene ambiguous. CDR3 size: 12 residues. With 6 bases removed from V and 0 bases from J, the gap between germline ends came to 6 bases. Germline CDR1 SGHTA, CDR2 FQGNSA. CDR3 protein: CASSSSSYEQYF. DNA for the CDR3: TGTGCCAGCAGTTCTAGCTCCTACGAGCAGTACTTC.

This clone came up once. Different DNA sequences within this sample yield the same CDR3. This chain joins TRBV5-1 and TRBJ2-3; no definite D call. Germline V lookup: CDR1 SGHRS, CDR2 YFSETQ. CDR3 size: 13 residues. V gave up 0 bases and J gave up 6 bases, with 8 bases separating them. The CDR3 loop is CASSLAGTDTQYF. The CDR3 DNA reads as TGCGCCAGCAGCTTGGCAGGAACGGATACGCAGTATTTT.

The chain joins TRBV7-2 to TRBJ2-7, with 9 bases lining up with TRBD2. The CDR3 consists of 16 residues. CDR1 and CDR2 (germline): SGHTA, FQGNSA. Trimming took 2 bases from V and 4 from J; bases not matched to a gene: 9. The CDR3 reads CASSLHTGTSLYEQYF. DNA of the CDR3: TGTGCCAGCAGCTTACACACCGGGACTAGCCTTTACGAGCAGTACTTC.

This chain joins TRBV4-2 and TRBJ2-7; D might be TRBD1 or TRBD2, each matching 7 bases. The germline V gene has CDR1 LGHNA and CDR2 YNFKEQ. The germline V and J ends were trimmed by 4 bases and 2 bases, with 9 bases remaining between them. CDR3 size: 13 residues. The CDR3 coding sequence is TGTGCCAGCAGCCCAGGGGGGGCCTACGAGCAGTACTTC. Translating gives CASSPGGAYEQYF.

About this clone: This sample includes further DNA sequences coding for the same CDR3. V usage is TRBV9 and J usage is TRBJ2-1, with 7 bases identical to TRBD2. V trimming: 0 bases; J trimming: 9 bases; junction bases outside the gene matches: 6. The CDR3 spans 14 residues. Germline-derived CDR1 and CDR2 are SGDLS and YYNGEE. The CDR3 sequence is CASSVEGTGGEQFF. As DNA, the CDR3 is TGTGCCAGCAGCGTAGAGGGAACGGGGGGTGAGCAGTTCTTC.

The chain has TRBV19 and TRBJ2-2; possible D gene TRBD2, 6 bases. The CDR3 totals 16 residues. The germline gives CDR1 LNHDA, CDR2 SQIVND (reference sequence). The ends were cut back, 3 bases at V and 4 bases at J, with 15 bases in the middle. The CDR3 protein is CASSIGAGSSTGELFF. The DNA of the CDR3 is TGTGCCAGTAGTATTGGGGCGGGATCGAGCACCGGGGAGCTGTTTTTT.

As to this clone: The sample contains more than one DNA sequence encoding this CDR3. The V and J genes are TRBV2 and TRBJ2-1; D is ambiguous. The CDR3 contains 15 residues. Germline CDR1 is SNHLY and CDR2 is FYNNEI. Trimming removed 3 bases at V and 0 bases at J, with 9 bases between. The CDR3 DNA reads TGTGCCAGCAGTGAGTCCGGCAGCTCCTACAATGAGCAGTTCTTC. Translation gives CASSESGSSYNEQFF.

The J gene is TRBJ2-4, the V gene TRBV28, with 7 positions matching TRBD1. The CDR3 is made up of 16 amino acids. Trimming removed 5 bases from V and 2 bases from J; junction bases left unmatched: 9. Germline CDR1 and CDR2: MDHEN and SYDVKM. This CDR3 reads CASSPLQGLSKNIQYF. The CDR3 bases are TGTGCCAGCAGTCCGCTACAGGGGCTTTCCAAAAACATTCAGTACTTC.

CDR3 residues: CASSPWGSSYNEQFF. CDR3 nucleotides: TGTGCCAGCAGCCCCTGGGGGAGCTCCTACAATGAGCAGTTCTTC. The chain has TRBV7-9 and TRBJ2-1; D tentatively fits TRBD1 or TRBD2 (5 bases each). V shed 5 bases and J shed 0 bases, with 11 bases lying between them. The germline V gene has CDR1 SEHNR and CDR2 FQNEAQ (reference sequence). The CDR3 extends over 15 amino acids.

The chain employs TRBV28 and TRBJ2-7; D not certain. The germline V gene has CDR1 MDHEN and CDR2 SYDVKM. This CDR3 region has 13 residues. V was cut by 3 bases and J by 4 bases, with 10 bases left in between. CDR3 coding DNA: TGTGCCAGCAGTTTCGAAGATCGGTACGAGCAGTACTTC. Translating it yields CASSFEDRYEQYF.